This T cell receptor beta chain came from a study of vaccination effects on CD4 cells after COVID-19. Germline V gene sequence: CDR1 SEHNR, CDR2 FQNEAQ (reference sequence). V lost 2 bases to trimming and J lost 5 bases; unmatched junction nucleotides: 5. The CDR3 loop spans 15 amino acids. The method was immunoSEQ multiplex PCR; TCRdb's version includes in-frame clones alone and lacks a portion of them. The sample contains about 73,000 clones, roughly 79% of which appear only once. As regards this clone: Its target is not known.

Sequencing followed a ViraFEST assay step that expanded antigen-specific CD4+ T cells with viral peptide pools. Upon completion of approximately ten days in culture, CD4+ T cells were isolated. Among the vaccine recipients, none had a prior SARS-CoV-2 infection, and nucleocapsid antibodies were negative. Peptides at around 10 ug/ml and IL-2 at around 9.3 IU/ml were added to two million PBMC per well. At days 3 and 7, half of the medium was exchanged for IL-2 medium. Study results and caveats: Few convalescent patients and no early post-infection timepoints were included in the study. Infection- and vaccine-induced clones contracted markedly late after vaccination.

V is TRBV7-9 and J is TRBJ1-2; TRBD1 matches 10 bases. The sequencing used CD4+ T cells from PBMCs cultured with HCoV-NL63 spike peptides, collected before COVID-19 vaccination. This sequence was found in a human donor who received a COVID-19 vaccine. As DNA, the CDR3 is TGTGCCAGCAGCTTACGGACAGGGGGACCTTATGGCTACACCTTC. It encodes CASSLRTGGPYGYTF.